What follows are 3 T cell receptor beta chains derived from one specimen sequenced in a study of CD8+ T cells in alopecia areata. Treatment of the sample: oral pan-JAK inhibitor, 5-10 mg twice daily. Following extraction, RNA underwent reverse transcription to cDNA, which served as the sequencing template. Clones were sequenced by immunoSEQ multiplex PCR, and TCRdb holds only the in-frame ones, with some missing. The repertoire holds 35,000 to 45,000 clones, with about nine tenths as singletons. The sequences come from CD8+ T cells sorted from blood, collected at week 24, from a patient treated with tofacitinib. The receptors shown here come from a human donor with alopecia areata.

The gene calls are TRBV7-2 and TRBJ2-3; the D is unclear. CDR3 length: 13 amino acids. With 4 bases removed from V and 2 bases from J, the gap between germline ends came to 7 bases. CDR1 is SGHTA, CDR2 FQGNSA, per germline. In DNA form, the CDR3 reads TGTGCCAGCAGCTCCTACTACACAGATACGCAGTATTTT. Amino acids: CASSSYYTDTQYF.

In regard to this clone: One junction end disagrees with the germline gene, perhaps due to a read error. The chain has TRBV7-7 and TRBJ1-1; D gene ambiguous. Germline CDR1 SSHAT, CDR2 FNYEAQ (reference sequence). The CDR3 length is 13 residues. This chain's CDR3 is CASSLEWYTEAFF. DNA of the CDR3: TGTGCTAGCAGCTTAGAGTGGTACACTGAAGCTTTCTTT. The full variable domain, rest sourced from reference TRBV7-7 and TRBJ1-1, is GAGVSQSPRYKVTKRGQDVTLRCDPISSHATLYWYQQALGQGPEFLTYFNYEAQPDKSGLPSDRFSAERPEGSISTLTIQRTEQRDSAMYRCASSLEWYTEAFFGQGTRLTVV.

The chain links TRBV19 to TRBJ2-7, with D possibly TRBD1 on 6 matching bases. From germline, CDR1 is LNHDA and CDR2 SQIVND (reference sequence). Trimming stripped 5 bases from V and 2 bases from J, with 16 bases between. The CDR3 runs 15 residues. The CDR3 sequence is CASSVNQGMAYEQYF. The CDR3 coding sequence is TGTGCCAGTAGTGTCAACCAGGGGATGGCCTACGAGCAGTACTTC.